The sample holds a few counts of the clone carrying this T cell receptor beta chain. This sample was included in a study of blood T cell repertoires in COVID-19. As for the study in general: Material from acute and convalescent COVID-19 was sourced from the United States, Italy and Spain. T cells, B-cell-depleted T cells, or PBMCs supplied cDNA or gDNA.

Per the authors' pipeline: By means of reference gene primer amplification, nucleated cell counts were estimated. Sequenced by immunoSEQ multiplex PCR; TCRdb stores in-frame clones only, minus some. V, J and clone size were drawn from that table, and D and trimming were deduced from the DNA. This table holds under 450,000 clones, about 80% found once. The germline V gene encodes CDR1 KGHSH and CDR2 LQKENI. The V gene end was trimmed by 5 bases and the J gene end by 7 bases; junction bases not matched to a gene: 7. The CDR3 contains 14 residues. The rearrangement joins TRBV18 to TRBJ2-1; TRBD1 matches at 8 bases. This TCR was sampled from a human donor with acute or convalescent COVID-19. The donor label of this sample is uncertain. The material sequenced was peripheral blood. CDR3 sequence (DNA): TGTGCCAGCTCATCATGGACAGGGACGAATGAGCAGTTCTTC. This encodes CASSSWTGTNEQFF.